These T cell receptor beta chains were read from a single sample in a study of T cell repertoires in cytomegalovirus infection. Via MiXCR, TCRdb re-called the reads, giving one row per CDR3 protein. The sample has about 600,000 distinct CDR3 sequences; less than 25% are singletons. Sequenced input: CD8+ T cells from PBMCs. These receptors all come from a human donor in good health (CMV status not recorded). Some clones in this sample may be carry-over from other donors' samples. The CDR3 runs from the conserved cysteine through the conserved F or W.

CDR3 protein: CASRPYRDAIYEQYF
V gene: TRBV5-6

CDR3 protein: CASSQGTGVNYEQYF
V gene: TRBV7-2

CDR3 protein: CASSSRSLTGDNEQFF
V gene: TRBV7-9

CDR3 protein: CSVDLDGGKAGELFF
V gene: TRBV29-1

CDR3 protein: CASRPGGPDTQYF
V gene: TRBV19

CDR3 protein: CASAGIFETEAFF
V gene: TRBV6-2/TRBV6-3

CDR3 protein: CASSQRGNQPQHF
V gene: TRBV4-1

CDR3 protein: CASSFHRGLRDFNEQFF
V gene: TRBV7-9

CDR3 protein: CASSVGAGAEYEQYF
V gene: TRBV9

CDR3 protein: CASRSGGFTYNEQFF
V gene: TRBV6-2/TRBV6-3

CDR3 protein: CATSDRDRGPKDEQFF
V gene: TRBV24-1

CDR3 protein: CASTEWGKTEAFF
V gene: TRBV5-1

CDR3 protein: CASRDPSKQHEQFF
V gene: TRBV7-9

CDR3 protein: CASSQVVSFAGELFF
V gene: TRBV14

CDR3 protein: CASPPRGPVSPLHF
V gene: TRBV2

CDR3 protein: CASREDSWVTYNSPLHF
V gene: TRBV5-1

CDR3 protein: CASISRTGPYNEQFF
V gene: TRBV28

CDR3 protein: CASSLGTVLGPHQPQHF
V gene: TRBV11-2

CDR3 protein: CASSLGLAGGQVEDTQYF
V gene: TRBV7-2

CDR3 protein: CASSEGKMNTEAFF
V gene: TRBV2

CDR3 protein: CASSYTAGTGTGTEAFF
V gene: TRBV6-2/TRBV6-3

CDR3 protein: CSVDGPSAGTSSTDTQYF
V gene: TRBV29-1

CDR3 protein: CASSTGQSTYADTQYF
V gene: TRBV9

CDR3 protein: CASSFRGWNTEAFF
V gene: TRBV12-3/TRBV12-4

CDR3 protein: CASRTGTGSLTGELFF
V gene: TRBV27

CDR3 protein: CSARDPGGEYEQYF
V gene: TRBV20-1

CDR3 protein: CASREDRSSYNEQFF
V gene: TRBV10-1

CDR3 protein: CASSPTGTKSSYNEQFF
V gene: TRBV7-9

CDR3 protein: CASSLSRAELFF
V gene: TRBV14

CDR3 protein: CASSRPNLVLNTEAFF
V gene: TRBV14

CDR3 protein: CASSLLRQTNQPQHF
V gene: TRBV28

CDR3 protein: CASSYVGGTDTQYF
V gene: TRBV6-2/TRBV6-3

CDR3 protein: CASRGGYNEQFF
V gene: TRBV2

CDR3 protein: CSATGTSDTEAFF
V gene: TRBV20-1

CDR3 protein: CASSYLTGGQPQHF
V gene: TRBV6-5

CDR3 protein: CSVDRKETQYF
V gene: TRBV29-1

CDR3 protein: CASRYLGPNQPQHF
V gene: TRBV27

CDR3 protein: CSARGGTGGTGELFF
V gene: TRBV20-1

CDR3 protein: CASSLGLAGGDEQFF
V gene: TRBV7-3

CDR3 protein: CASSAAGETQYF
V gene: TRBV13

CDR3 protein: CASSFLHNQPQHF
V gene: TRBV12-3/TRBV12-4

CDR3 protein: CASSLGYLGASIFANTGELFF
V gene: TRBV7-9

CDR3 protein: CASSYILEWAFF
V gene: TRBV6-2/TRBV6-3